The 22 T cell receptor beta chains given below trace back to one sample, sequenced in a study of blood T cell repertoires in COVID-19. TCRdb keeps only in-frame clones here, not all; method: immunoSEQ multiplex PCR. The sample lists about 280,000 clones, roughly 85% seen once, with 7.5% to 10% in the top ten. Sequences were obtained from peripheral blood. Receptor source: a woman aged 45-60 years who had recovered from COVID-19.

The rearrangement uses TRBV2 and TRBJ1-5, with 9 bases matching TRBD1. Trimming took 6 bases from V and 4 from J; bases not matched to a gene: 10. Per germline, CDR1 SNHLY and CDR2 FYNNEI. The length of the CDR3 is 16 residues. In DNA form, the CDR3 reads TGTGCCAGCAGGGGGAACCGAGGACAGGGGAATCAGCCCCAGCATTTT. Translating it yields CASRGNRGQGNQPQHF.

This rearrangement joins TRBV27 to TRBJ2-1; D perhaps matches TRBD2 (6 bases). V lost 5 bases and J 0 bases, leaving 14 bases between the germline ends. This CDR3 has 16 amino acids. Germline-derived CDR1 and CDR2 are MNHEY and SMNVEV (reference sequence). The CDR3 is CASSPRGTYSYNEQFF. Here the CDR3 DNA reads TGTGCCAGCAGTCCACGCGGGACTTACTCCTACAATGAGCAGTTCTTC.

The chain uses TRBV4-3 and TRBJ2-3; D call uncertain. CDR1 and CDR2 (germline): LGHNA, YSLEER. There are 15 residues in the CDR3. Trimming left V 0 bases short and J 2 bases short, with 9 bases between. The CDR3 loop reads CASSQDNSYTDTQYF. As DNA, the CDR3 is TGCGCCAGCAGCCAAGATAACAGTTACACAGATACGCAGTATTTT.

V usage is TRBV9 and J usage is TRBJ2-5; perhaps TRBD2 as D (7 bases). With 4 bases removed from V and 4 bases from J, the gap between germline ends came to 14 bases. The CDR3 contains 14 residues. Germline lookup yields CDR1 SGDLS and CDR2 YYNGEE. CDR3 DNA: TGTGCCAGCAGCTCGTCGGGGGGCCGAGAGACCCAGTACTTC. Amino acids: CASSSSGGRETQYF.

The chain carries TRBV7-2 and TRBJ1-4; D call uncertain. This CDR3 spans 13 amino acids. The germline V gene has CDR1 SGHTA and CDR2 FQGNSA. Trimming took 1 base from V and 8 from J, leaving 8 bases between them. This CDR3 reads CASSLVFSEKLFF. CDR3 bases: TGTGCCAGCAGCTTAGTTTTTTCGGAAAAACTGTTTTTT.

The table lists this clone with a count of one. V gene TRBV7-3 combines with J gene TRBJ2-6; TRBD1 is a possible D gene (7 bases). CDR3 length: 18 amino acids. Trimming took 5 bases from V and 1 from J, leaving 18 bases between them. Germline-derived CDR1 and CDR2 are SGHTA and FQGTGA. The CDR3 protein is CASSPGGRQFSGANVLTF. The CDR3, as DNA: TGTGCCAGCAGCCCAGGGGGGAGACAATTTTCTGGGGCCAACGTCCTGACTTTC.

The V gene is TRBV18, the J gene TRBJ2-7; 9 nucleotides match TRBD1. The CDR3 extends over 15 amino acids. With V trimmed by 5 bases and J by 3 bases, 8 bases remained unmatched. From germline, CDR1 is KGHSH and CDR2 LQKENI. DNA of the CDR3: TGTGCCAGCTCAGCCGGGACAGGGAATTTCTACGAGCAGTACTTC. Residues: CASSAGTGNFYEQYF.

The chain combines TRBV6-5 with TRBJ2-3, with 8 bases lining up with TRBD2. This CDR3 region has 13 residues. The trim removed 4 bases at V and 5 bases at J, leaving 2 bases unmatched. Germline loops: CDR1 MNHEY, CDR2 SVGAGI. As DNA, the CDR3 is TGTGCCAGCAGTTTGCGGGGGGAAGATACGCAGTATTTT. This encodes CASSLRGEDTQYF.

CDR3 sequence (DNA): TGTGCCAGCAGCCTCGCGACGGGAAACTATGGCTACACCTTC. Translated, it gives CASSLATGNYGYTF. The chain combines TRBV5-6 with TRBJ1-2; unclear D gene. Germline V gives CDR1 SGHDT, CDR2 YYEEEE. The V end lost 4 bases, the J end lost 2 bases, and 12 bases lay between the germline ends. The CDR3 totals 14 residues.

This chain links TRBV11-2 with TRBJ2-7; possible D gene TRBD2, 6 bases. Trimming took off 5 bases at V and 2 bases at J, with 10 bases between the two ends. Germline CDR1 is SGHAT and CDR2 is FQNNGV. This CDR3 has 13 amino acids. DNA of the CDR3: TGTGCCAGCAGCCGGGGACTTGCCTACGAGCAGTACTTC. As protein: CASSRGLAYEQYF.

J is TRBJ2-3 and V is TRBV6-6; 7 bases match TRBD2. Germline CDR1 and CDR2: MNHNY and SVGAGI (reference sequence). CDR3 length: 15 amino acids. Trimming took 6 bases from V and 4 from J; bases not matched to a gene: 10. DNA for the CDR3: TGTGCCAGCAGGAAATGGGGCGGGAGTGCAGATACGCAGTATTTT. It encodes CASRKWGGSADTQYF.

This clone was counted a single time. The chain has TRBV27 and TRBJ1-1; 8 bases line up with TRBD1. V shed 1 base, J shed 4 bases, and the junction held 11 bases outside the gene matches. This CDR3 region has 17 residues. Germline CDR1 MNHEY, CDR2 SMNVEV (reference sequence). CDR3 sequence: CASSLYPGGRGSTEAFF. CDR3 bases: TGTGCCAGCAGTTTATATCCAGGGGGCAGGGGTAGCACTGAAGCTTTCTTT.

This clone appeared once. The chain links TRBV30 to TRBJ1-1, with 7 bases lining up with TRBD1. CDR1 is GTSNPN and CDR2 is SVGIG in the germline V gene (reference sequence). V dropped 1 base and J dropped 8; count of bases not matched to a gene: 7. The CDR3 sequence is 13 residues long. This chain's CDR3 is CAWSGGGQAEAFF. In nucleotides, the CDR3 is TGTGCCTGGAGTGGGGGTGGACAGGCGGAAGCTTTCTTT.

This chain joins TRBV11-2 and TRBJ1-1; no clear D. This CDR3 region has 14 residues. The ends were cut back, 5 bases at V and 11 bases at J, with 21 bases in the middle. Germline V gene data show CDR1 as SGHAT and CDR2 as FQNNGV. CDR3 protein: CASSPPRFEALAFF. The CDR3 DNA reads TGTGCCAGCAGCCCCCCCCGCTTCGAGGCTTTGGCTTTCTTT.

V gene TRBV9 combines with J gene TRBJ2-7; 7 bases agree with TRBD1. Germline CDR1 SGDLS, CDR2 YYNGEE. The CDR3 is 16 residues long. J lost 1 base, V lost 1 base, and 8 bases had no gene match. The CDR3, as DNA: TGTGCCAGCAGCGTAAGCCCTACAGGGGATTCCTACGAGCAGTACTTC. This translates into CASSVSPTGDSYEQYF. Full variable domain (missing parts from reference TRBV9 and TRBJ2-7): DSGVTQTPKHLITATGQRVTLRCSPRSGDLSVYWYQQSLDQGLQFLIQYYNGEERAKGNILERFSAQQFPDLHSELNLSSLELGDSALYFCASSVSPTGDSYEQYFGPGTRLTVT.

The CDR3 sequence is CASSDSAARAGGYTF. Here the CDR3 DNA reads TGTGCCAGCAGTGATTCGGCGGCGCGGGCCGGTGGCTACACCTTC. The chain is built from TRBV2 and TRBJ1-2; D gene uncertain. CDR3 length equals 15 residues. Germline values: CDR1 SNHLY, CDR2 FYNNEI. Trimming pared 3 bases from V and 7 bases from J, leaving 18 bases between.

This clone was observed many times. The CDR3 reads CASSLGPQGPNSYEQYF. CDR3 sequence (DNA): TGCGCCAGCAGCTTGGGACCCCAGGGGCCTAACTCCTACGAGCAGTACTTC. V usage is TRBV5-1 and J usage is TRBJ2-7; a weak D match, TRBD1 (6 bases). Germline CDR1 reads SGHRS; CDR2 reads YFSETQ. Trimming removed 0 bases at V and 0 bases at J, with 16 bases between. CDR3 length: 17 residues.

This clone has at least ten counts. The CDR3 spells CASSHSPEASYEQYF. The CDR3 region has the DNA TGTGCCAGCAGCCACTCACCCGAGGCCTCCTACGAGCAGTACTTC. This chain joins TRBV4-2 and TRBJ2-7; D ambiguous. The CDR3 covers 15 residues. Trimming removed 3 bases from V and 0 bases from J, with 12 bases in between. Germline V gene data show CDR1 as LGHNA and CDR2 as YNFKEQ.

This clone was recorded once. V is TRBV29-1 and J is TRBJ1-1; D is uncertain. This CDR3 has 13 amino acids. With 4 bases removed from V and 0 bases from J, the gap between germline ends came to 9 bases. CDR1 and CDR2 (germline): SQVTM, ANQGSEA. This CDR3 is CSVAHSLNTEAFF. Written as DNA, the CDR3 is TGCAGCGTTGCTCACAGCCTGAACACTGAAGCTTTCTTT. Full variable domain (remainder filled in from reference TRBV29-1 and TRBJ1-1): SAVISQKPSRDICQRGTSLTIQCQVDSQVTMMFWYRQQPGQSLTLIATANQGSEATYESGFVIDKFPISRPNLTFSTLTVSNMSPEDSSIYLCSVAHSLNTEAFFGQGTRLTVV.

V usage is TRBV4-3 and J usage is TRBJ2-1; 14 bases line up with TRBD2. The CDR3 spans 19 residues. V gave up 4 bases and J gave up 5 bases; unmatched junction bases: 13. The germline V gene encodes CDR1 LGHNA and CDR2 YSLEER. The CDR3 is CASSRRGPSTSGRDNEQFF. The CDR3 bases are TGCGCCAGCAGCCGCAGAGGTCCCTCGACTAGCGGGAGGGACAATGAGCAGTTCTTC.

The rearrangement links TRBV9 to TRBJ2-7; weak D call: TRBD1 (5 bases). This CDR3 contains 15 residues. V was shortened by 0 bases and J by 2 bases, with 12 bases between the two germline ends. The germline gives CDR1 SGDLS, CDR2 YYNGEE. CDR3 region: CASSVGATETYEQYF. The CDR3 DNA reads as TGTGCCAGCAGCGTAGGGGCGACAGAGACCTACGAGCAGTACTTC. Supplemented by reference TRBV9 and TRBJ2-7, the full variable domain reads DSGVTQTPKHLITATGQRVTLRCSPRSGDLSVYWYQQSLDQGLQFLIQYYNGEERAKGNILERFSAQQFPDLHSELNLSSLELGDSALYFCASSVGATETYEQYFGPGTRLTVT.

CDR3 sequence reads: CASVQPGKNTEAFF. CDR3 DNA sequence: TGTGCCAGCGTTCAACCAGGGAAGAACACTGAAGCTTTCTTT. The chain has TRBV2 and TRBJ1-1; D is perhaps TRBD1 (5 bases). The V gene's germline CDR1 is SNHLY and CDR2 FYNNEI. CDR3 length: 14 amino acids. V lost 8 bases to trimming and J lost 1 base, with 14 bases between them.